This TCR beta chain comes out of a study of blood T cells in healthy people across ages. Whole-study findings and limits: Per million T cells, TCR beta diversity dropped roughly linearly as age increased. Comparison with aged donors showed that long-lived donors had more naive CD4+ cells and higher diversity. Expanded clonotype changes were possibly confounded by unknown donor CMV status.

For this clonotype: Its target is unknown.

Then a second PCR, running about 7 to 11 cycles, was carried out with a sample-barcoded 5' primer and a J-beta primer mix. Every cDNA molecule bore a tag from a template-switch adaptor containing 12 random nucleotides. TCRdb reanalysed the 5' RACE reads using MiXCR and keeps one entry per CDR3 protein. The sample records some 880,000 distinct CDR3 sequences, 35% to 40% being singletons. CDR3 length equals 15 residues. Germline assignment: CDR1 LNHDA and CDR2 SQIVND (reference sequence). V was cut by 0 bases and J by 1 base, with 9 bases left in between. Material: blood. The chain links TRBV19 to TRBJ1-2; D is unclear. This clonotype was sampled from a man between 18 and 29 years old in good health. The CDR3 DNA is TGTGCCAGTAGTATAGAGAGAGGGATTAACTATGGCTACACCTTC. It is translated as CASSIERGINYGYTF.